One and the same sample provided the 32 T cell receptor beta chains below, sequenced in a study of regulatory T cells in long-lasting Graves disease (TCRdb year 2021). This sample's time point label indicates: newly diagnosed GD, antithyroid drugs for less than 3 months. RNA was extracted from PBMCs in TRIzol for both TCR sequencing and RNA sequencing. The library was obtained by multiplex PCR. Sequencing relied on an Illumina HiSeq 4000. TCR beta libraries were built with iRepertoire HTBI primers and Arm-PCR amplification of CDR3 regions. The public sequencing data were trimmed at Q25 with fastp and processed into clonotypes with MiXCR by TCRdb, which kept only in-frame beta chains. All rows with the same CDR3 protein become a single entry with the most common DNA and genes. The sample contains roughly 610,000 distinct CDR3 sequences, approximately 15% of them found a single time. The ten most abundant clones make up more than 15% of the sample.

These data were likewise used in another study, on T cells in Graves' hyperthyroidism and ophthalmopathy.

Sequenced here: peripheral blood mononuclear cells (PBMCs), sampled at new diagnosis, from a patient treated with antithyroid drugs. These receptors came from a woman aged 30 to 39 with Graves disease. Donor details come from another sample of the same person, matched by shared clones.

Many counts were recorded for this clonotype. The chain couples TRBV11-1 to TRBJ2-7; weak D call: TRBD1 (5 bases). Trimming removed 2 bases at V and 3 bases at J, with 11 bases between. Germline V gene data show CDR1 as SGHAT and CDR2 as FQDESV (reference sequence). The CDR3 is made up of 14 amino acids. The chain's CDR3 is CASSLNRLSYEQYF. The CDR3 coding sequence is TGTGCCAGCAGCTTAAACAGGCTAAGCTACGAGCAGTACTTC.

This clonotype was found many times. The chain combines TRBV12-3 or TRBV12-4 with TRBJ1-6, with D possibly matching TRBD1 (5 bases). The CDR3 spans 14 residues. Trimming stripped 4 bases from V and 14 bases from J, with 18 bases between. The CDR3 sequence: CASSWGRAGGSLHF. The CDR3 DNA sequence: TGTGCCAGCAGTTGGGGGAGGGCCGGAGGCTCCCTCCACTTT.

The chain couples TRBV24-1 to TRBJ1-1, with D unclear. Trimming pared 4 bases from V and 0 bases from J, leaving 8 bases between. Germline CDR1 reads KGHDR; CDR2 reads SFDVKD. There are 14 residues in the CDR3. The CDR3 here is CATSDAGMNTEAFF. In DNA, the CDR3 is TGTGCCACCAGTGACGCGGGGATGAACACTGAAGCTTTCTTT.

The V gene is TRBV6-2 or TRBV6-3, the J gene TRBJ2-2; 9 positions match TRBD2. The germline gives CDR1 MNHEY, CDR2 SVGEGT. The CDR3 runs 15 residues. Trimming took 7 bases from V and 7 from J; bases not matched to a gene: 10. CDR3: CASTVGGRANGELFF. CDR3 sequence (DNA): TGTGCCAGCACAGTGGGCGGGAGGGCCAACGGGGAGCTGTTTTTT.

To note about this clonotype: A read error is possible here, since a much larger clone lies one base away. This rearrangement joins TRBV7-9 to TRBJ2-3; perhaps TRBD2 as D (6 bases). Trimming pared 1 base from V and 1 base from J, leaving 9 bases between. This CDR3 has 15 amino acids. Per the germline V gene, CDR1 is SEHNR and CDR2 is FQNEAQ (reference sequence). CDR3 sequence (DNA): TGTGCCAGCAGCTTAGTGGCTAGCGGCACAGATACGCAGTATTTT. It translates to CASSLVASGTDTQYF.

This clonotype was seen ten or more times. J is TRBJ2-5 and V is TRBV12-5, with D perhaps assigned TRBD1 or TRBD2 (5 bases each). Per germline, CDR1 LGHNT and CDR2 FRNRAP. There are 14 residues in the CDR3. The V end lost 3 bases, the J end lost 4 bases, and 12 bases lay between the germline ends. DNA for the CDR3: TGTGCTAGTGGTTTATCGGGACGACCAGAGACCCAGTACTTC. The encoded protein is CASGLSGRPETQYF.

This clonotype was seen at least ten times. The chain combines TRBV29-1 with TRBJ2-1; unclear D gene. The V end lost 6 bases, the J end lost 7 bases, and 13 bases lay between the germline ends. This CDR3 region has 12 residues. Per germline, CDR1 SQVTM and CDR2 ANQGSEA. CDR3 sequence: CSVDWVRNEQFF. The CDR3 DNA follows: TGCAGCGTCGATTGGGTGAGGAATGAGCAGTTCTTC.

This clonotype was seen at least ten times. The chain employs TRBV3-1 and TRBJ2-5; D ambiguous. The CDR3 sequence is 15 residues long. Germline assignment: CDR1 LGHDT and CDR2 YNNKEL (reference sequence). Trimming removed 1 base from V and 0 bases from J, with 9 bases in between. This CDR3 reads CASSQGLSNQETQYF. The CDR3, as DNA: TGTGCCAGCAGCCAAGGGCTCAGTAACCAAGAGACCCAGTACTTC.

This clonotype was recorded many times. The gene calls are TRBV28 and TRBJ2-1; 10 bases fit TRBD1. The CDR3 totals 15 residues. Germline-derived CDR1 and CDR2 are MDHEN and SYDVKM. V was pared by 5 bases and J by 8 bases, with 9 bases of the junction left unmatched. CDR3: CASSLRDRGLHEQFF. The CDR3 region has the DNA TGTGCCAGCAGTCTGCGGGACAGGGGTCTTCATGAGCAGTTCTTC.

The J gene is TRBJ2-7, the V gene TRBV5-1; 7 nucleotides agree with TRBD2. V dropped 7 bases and J dropped 3; count of bases not matched to a gene: 16. This CDR3 comprises 16 residues. Looked up from germline, CDR1 is SGHRS and CDR2 is YFSETQ. The CDR3 protein is CASGSIPGLHLYEQYF. The CDR3 DNA follows: TGCGCCAGCGGATCTATACCGGGACTACATCTCTACGAGCAGTACTTC.

This clonotype was detected ten times or more. CDR3 nucleotides: TGTGCCAGCAGCCATGGACAGGGGTACACCGGGGAGCTGTTTTTT. Translated: CASSHGQGYTGELFF. The chain joins TRBV12-3 or TRBV12-4 to TRBJ2-2; 9 bases fit TRBD1. V dropped 6 bases and J dropped 3; count of bases not matched to a gene: 5. The CDR3 is made up of 15 amino acids.

This clonotype came up many times. V is TRBV7-9 and J is TRBJ1-1; D unclear. CDR3 length: 13 amino acids. Germline CDR1 is SEHNR and CDR2 is FQNEAQ (reference sequence). V lost 5 bases and J 4 bases, leaving 11 bases between the germline ends. The CDR3 DNA reads as TGTGCCAGCAGCCCTACAGCGGGCACTGAAGCTTTCTTT. Translated, it gives CASSPTAGTEAFF.

A remark on this clonotype: Just one base apart from a much larger clone, this may be a read error. The chain couples TRBV5-1 to TRBJ2-7; 7 bases align to TRBD1. CDR1 is SGHRS and CDR2 is YFSETQ in the germline V gene. J was trimmed by 2 bases and V by 1 base; bases with no gene match: 3. The CDR3 is made up of 14 amino acids. The CDR3 protein is CASSLTGAPYEQYF. In nucleotides, the CDR3 is TGCGCCAGCAGCTTGACAGGGGCCCCCTACGAGCAGTACTTC.

The chain links TRBV19 to TRBJ2-2; D uncertain. Trimming shortened V by 3 bases and J by 1 base, and 6 bases separated the two germline ends. CDR1 and CDR2 (germline): LNHDA, SQIVND (reference sequence). The CDR3 spans 14 residues. CDR3 residues: CASSILENTGELFF. CDR3 nucleotides: TGTGCCAGTAGTATCTTGGAGAACACCGGGGAGCTGTTTTTT.

This clonotype showed up just a few times. The chain couples TRBV5-1 to TRBJ2-7, with TRBD2 matching 10 bases. Trimming at V came to 1 base and at J to 3 bases, leaving 4 bases not matched to a gene. Germline values: CDR1 SGHRS, CDR2 YFSETQ. The length of the CDR3 is 15 residues. The CDR3 sequence: CASSLRPSGSYEQYF. CDR3 in DNA: TGCGCCAGCAGCTTGAGGCCTAGCGGGAGCTACGAGCAGTACTTC.

This clonotype was found a few times. V gene TRBV5-1 combines with J gene TRBJ2-1; the match to TRBD2 covers 7 bases. The length of the CDR3 is 15 residues. V was pared by 1 base and J by 1 base, with 2 bases of the junction left unmatched. Germline-derived CDR1 and CDR2 are SGHRS and YFSETQ. CDR3 amino acids: CASSLLAESYNEQFF. In DNA, the CDR3 is TGCGCCAGCAGCTTGCTAGCGGAATCCTACAATGAGCAGTTCTTC.

The table lists this clonotype with a few counts. Here the CDR3 DNA reads TGCAGTTTCCGTAATTCGGGGGCCTACGAGCAGTACTTC. Its translation: CSFRNSGAYEQYF. This chain links TRBV20-1 with TRBJ2-7; weak D call: TRBD2 (6 bases). This CDR3 is built from 13 residues. Trimming removed 8 bases from V and 2 bases from J, with 16 bases in between. The germline CDR1 and CDR2 sequences are DFQATT and SNEGSKA (reference sequence).

This clonotype has just a few counts. V usage is TRBV9 and J usage is TRBJ1-6; D gene uncertain. Trimming took off 2 bases at V and 8 bases at J, with 5 bases between the two ends. Germline V gene lookup returns CDR1 SGDLS and CDR2 YYNGEE. The CDR3 length is 12 residues. DNA of the CDR3: TGTGCCAGCAGCGTGGAAGATTCACCCCTCCACTTT. This sequence encodes CASSVEDSPLHF.

A few counts support this clonotype. This could be a read error, since a much larger clone is one nucleotide away. CDR3 nucleotide sequence: TGTGCCAGCGTATCCCTAGCGGGATACAATGAGCAGCTCTTC. Its translation: CASVSLAGYNEQLF. The chain uses TRBV2 and TRBJ2-1; 9 nucleotides match TRBD2. Germline V gene data show CDR1 as SNHLY and CDR2 as FYNNEI. The CDR3 is made up of 14 amino acids. The whole variable domain, filled in from reference TRBV2 and TRBJ2-1, reads EPEVTQTPSHQVTQMGQEVILRCVPISNHLYFYWYRQILGQKVEFLVSFYNNEISEKSEIFDDQFSVERPDGSNFTLKIRSTKLEDSAMYFCASVSLAGYNEQLFGPGTRLTVL.

Many counts were recorded for this clonotype. V usage is TRBV3-1 and J usage is TRBJ1-4; 9 bases agree with TRBD1. The V and J ends lost 3 bases and 4 bases, in that order; junction bases with no gene match: 3. Germline V gene lookup returns CDR1 LGHDT and CDR2 YNNKEL (reference sequence). The CDR3 length is 15 residues. CDR3 protein: CASSQRQGDNEKLFF. The CDR3 DNA is TGTGCCAGCAGCCAGAGACAGGGGGATAATGAAAAACTGTTTTTT. The full variable domain, completed using reference TRBV3-1 and TRBJ1-4, is DTAVSQTPKYLVTQMGNDKSIKCEQNLGHDTMYWYKQDSKKFLKIMFSYNNKELIINETVPNRFSPKSPDKAHLNLHINSLELGDSAVYFCASSQRQGDNEKLFFGSGTQLSVL.

On this clonotype: Possible read error: a much larger clone is one base away. The chain uses TRBV12-3 or TRBV12-4 and TRBJ2-1, with 10 bases aligning to TRBD2. The CDR3 totals 15 residues. The junction had 8 bases not matched to a gene; V was cut back by 3 bases and J by 9 bases. The CDR3 region is CASSFSSGSNGEQFF. The CDR3, as DNA: TGTGCCAGCAGTTTCTCTAGCGGGAGTAATGGTGAGCAGTTCTTC.

This clonotype was seen a handful of times. The chain is built from TRBV20-1 and TRBJ1-2, with TRBD1 matching 9 bases. This CDR3 region has 14 residues. Germline assignment: CDR1 DFQATT and CDR2 SNEGSKA (reference sequence). The V and J ends lost 0 bases and 8 bases, in that order; junction bases with no gene match: 7. The CDR3 nucleotides read TGCAGTGCTAGAGACACAGGGGGCGCCCTAGGCTACACCTTC. Its translation: CSARDTGGALGYTF.

On this clonotype itself: Being one base from a much bigger clone, this may be a read error. The V gene is TRBV6-1, the J gene TRBJ2-3, with D perhaps TRBD1 or TRBD2 (5 bases each). Germline values: CDR1 MNHNS, CDR2 SASEGT. The V end lost 8 bases, the J end lost 6 bases, and 18 bases lay between the germline ends. The CDR3 contains 14 residues. CDR3: CASRGLGESDTQYF. The CDR3, as DNA: TGTGCCAGCCGGGGCTTGGGGGAATCCGATACGCAGTATTTT.

This clonotype was seen repeatedly, ten times or more. The gene calls are TRBV7-6 and TRBJ2-3, with TRBD1 matching 7 bases. This CDR3 has 16 amino acids. The germline CDR1 and CDR2 sequences are SGHVS and FNYEAQ. The J segment lost 0 bases and the V segment lost 3 bases, leaving 6 bases of the junction unmatched. The CDR3 is CASSFALQGSTDTQYF. For the CDR3, the DNA is TGTGCCAGCAGCTTTGCTTTACAGGGGAGCACAGATACGCAGTATTTT.

This clonotype was seen at least ten times. The chain uses TRBV7-9 and TRBJ2-5; 8 bases align to TRBD1. This CDR3 is built from 15 residues. Germline V gene data show CDR1 as SEHNR and CDR2 as FQNEAQ (reference sequence). J gave up 1 base and V 1 base, and 2 bases lay outside the gene matches. This chain's CDR3 is CASSLVGQAQETQYF. In nucleotides, the CDR3 is TGTGCCAGCAGCTTAGTGGGACAGGCCCAAGAGACCCAGTACTTC.

This clonotype is a singleton in its sample. J is TRBJ2-5 and V is TRBV4-1; D may be TRBD2 (6 bases). The V end was cut by 2 bases, the J end by 5 bases, with 24 bases between. This CDR3 comprises 18 residues. The germline CDR1 and CDR2 sequences are MGHRA and YSYEKL. The CDR3: CASSQTKPGLEGVETQYF. In DNA form, the CDR3 reads TGCGCCAGCAGCCAAACAAAGCCGGGACTGGAGGGAGTGGAGACCCAGTACTTC.

The rearrangement links TRBV18 to TRBJ2-5; D remains unclear. The CDR3 is 13 residues long. The V and J ends lost 8 bases and 5 bases respectively, with 15 bases between them. Germline V gives CDR1 KGHSH, CDR2 LQKENI. The CDR3 sequence: CASPQVLLETQYF. CDR3 nucleotides: TGTGCCAGCCCACAAGTCTTGCTGGAGACCCAGTACTTC.

The rearrangement uses TRBV10-2 and TRBJ2-6; perhaps TRBD2 as D (5 bases). CDR1 WSHSY and CDR2 SAAADI come from the germline V gene. The ends were cut back, 4 bases at V and 2 bases at J, with 15 bases in the middle. The CDR3 sequence is 17 residues long. In DNA, the CDR3 is TGCGCCAGCAGTGTGACCCTGAGGGTAGCTGGGGCCAACGTCCTGACTTTC. Translation: CASSVTLRVAGANVLTF.

This chain joins TRBV7-9 and TRBJ2-4; a weak D match, TRBD2 (6 bases). The ends were cut back, 2 bases at V and 0 bases at J, with 17 bases in the middle. The CDR3 is 18 amino acids. Germline CDR1 SEHNR, CDR2 FQNEAQ (reference sequence). The CDR3 sequence is CASSLLGTDRIAKNIQYF. The CDR3 nucleotides are TGTGCCAGCAGCTTACTTGGGACTGATCGCATAGCCAAAAACATTCAGTACTTC.

This clonotype was seen a handful of times. This chain connects TRBV5-1 to TRBJ2-7; possibly TRBD2 for D (6 bases). This CDR3 spans 15 amino acids. CDR1 is SGHRS, CDR2 YFSETQ, per germline. Trimming took 0 bases from V and 2 from J, leaving 12 bases between them. CDR3 region: CASSLEGSGPYEQYF. CDR3 DNA: TGCGCCAGCAGCTTGGAGGGTAGCGGCCCCTACGAGCAGTACTTC.

V and J are TRBV5-1 and TRBJ1-1, with a weak D call TRBD1 (5 bases). The CDR3 has 17 residues. Trimming pared 4 bases from V and 1 base from J, leaving 20 bases between. Germline loops: CDR1 SGHRS, CDR2 YFSETQ. The CDR3: CASSGTPQGVGNTEAFF. DNA for the CDR3: TGCGCCAGCAGCGGAACACCTCAAGGGGTGGGGAACACTGAAGCTTTCTTT. The full variable domain, its missing parts supplied by reference TRBV5-1 and TRBJ1-1, is KAGVTQTPRYLIKTRGQQVTLSCSPISGHRSVSWYQQTPGQGLQFLFEYFSETQRNKGNFPGRFSGRQFSNSRSEMNVSTLELGDSALYLCASSGTPQGVGNTEAFFGQGTRLTVV.

The chain carries TRBV15 and TRBJ2-3; TRBD2 matches at 7 bases. CDR3 length: 16 residues. CDR1 LNHNV and CDR2 YYDKDF come from the germline V gene (reference sequence). The junction had 7 bases not matched to a gene; V was cut back by 0 bases and J by 4 bases. CDR3 amino acids: CATSRDLGGRSDTQYF. For the CDR3, the DNA is TGTGCCACCAGCAGAGACCTCGGGGGGAGGTCAGATACGCAGTATTTT.